This entry is about one TCR beta chain. Participants spanned ages about 18 to 100 years and resided in 24 US areas. Original processing methods: Counts of nucleated cells, estimated from reference gene primer amplification, were obtained. Method: immunoSEQ multiplex PCR; TCRdb's copy keeps in-frame clones and lacks some. D and trimming were read from the DNA, whereas the V and J calls and clone size are those reported in that table. The sample includes 200,000 to 250,000 clones, under 85% seen only once; the top ten take approximately 1.8%. Germline V CDR1 and CDR2: SGHTA, FQGNSA. J was trimmed by 0 bases and V by 1 base; bases with no gene match: 4. The CDR3 is 16 amino acids. This sample is drawn from a study of blood T cell repertoires in COVID-19. Looking at the study overall: COVID-19 samples, acute and convalescent, were from the United States, Italy and Spain. Sources were T cells, B-cell-depleted T cells, or PBMCs; the material itself was cDNA or gDNA.

The V and J genes are TRBV7-2 and TRBJ2-7; TRBD2 agrees at 9 bases. Material for sequencing was PBMCs or T cells enriched from blood (not recorded which). The TCR comes from a man in his sixties who had recovered from COVID-19. The CDR3 is CASSLVSGGSSYEQYF. In DNA, the CDR3 is TGTGCCAGCAGCTTAGTAAGCGGGGGGTCCTCCTACGAGCAGTACTTC.